These 21 T cell receptor beta chains came from one sample sequenced in a study of glioma-infiltrating T cells. The iRepertoire nested amplicon-rescue multiplex PCR amplified TCR alpha and beta CDR3s from RNA. TCRdb itself ran the multiplex PCR reads through MiXCR, one entry per CDR3 protein. The sample has some 190,000 distinct CDR3 sequences; 25% to 35% are singletons. Sequenced input: glioma tissue, nonneoplastic brain tissue, or PBMCs (not recorded which). The receptors were sampled from a human donor with low-grade glioma or glioblastoma, undergoing nonglioma brain surgery, or in good health (not recorded which).

In its sample, this clonotype was seen many times. The rearrangement links TRBV7-8 to TRBJ1-2; the D gene is possibly TRBD1 (6 bases). Trimming shortened V by 4 bases and J by 6 bases, and 9 bases separated the two germline ends. The CDR3 length is 12 residues. Germline V gene sequence: CDR1 SGHVS, CDR2 FQNEAQ. The CDR3: CASSWGANGYTF. CDR3 nucleotide sequence: TGTGCCAGCAGCTGGGGGGCGAATGGCTACACCTTC. The variable domain in full, with the rest retrieved from reference TRBV7-8 and TRBJ1-2, is GAGVSQSPRYKVAKRGQDVALRCDPISGHVSLFWYQQALGQGPEFLTYFQNEAQLDKSGLPSDRFFAERPEGSVSTLKIQRTQQEDSAVYLCASSWGANGYTFGSGTRLTVV.

This clonotype was counted many times. The chain couples TRBV7-2 to TRBJ2-2; possible D gene TRBD2, 5 bases. The CDR3 covers 17 residues. The V and J ends lost 1 base and 5 bases respectively, with 17 bases between them. Germline CDR1 is SGHTA and CDR2 is FQGNSA. The CDR3 DNA follows: TGTGCCAGCAGCTTAGGAGATCCCGGGATGGGGACCGGGGAGCTGTTTTTT. It encodes CASSLGDPGMGTGELFF.

This clonotype was recorded at least ten times. V and J are TRBV24-1 and TRBJ2-1, with TRBD1 matching over 9 bases. Unmatched junction bases numbered 9, after V lost 4 bases and J lost 6 bases. Looked up from germline, CDR1 is KGHDR and CDR2 is SFDVKD. The CDR3 has 16 amino acids. The CDR3 DNA follows: TGTGCCACCAGTGACACCCGGACAGGGGATGGCAATGAGCAGTTCTTC. It is translated as CATSDTRTGDGNEQFF.

This clonotype was detected many times. This chain joins TRBV20-1 and TRBJ2-5, with 7 bases identical to TRBD2. The CDR3 is 14 amino acids. Germline V gene sequence: CDR1 DFQATT, CDR2 SNEGSKA (reference sequence). Germline trimming cut 5 bases from V and 1 base from J; bases unmatched to any gene: 7. The CDR3 DNA follows: TGCAGTGCTTCCCGGGGGGTGATCCAAGAGACCCAGTACTTC. Its translation is CSASRGVIQETQYF.

This clonotype was seen many times. This chain connects TRBV20-1 to TRBJ2-1, with 7 bases matching TRBD1. CDR1 and CDR2 (germline): DFQATT, SNEGSKA (reference sequence). The CDR3 runs to 11 residues. V lost 6 bases and J lost 7; bases outside the gene matches: 3. For the CDR3, the DNA is TGCAGTGCCAGCAGGGGGAATGAGCAGTTCTTC. Residues: CSASRGNEQFF.

Many counts were recorded for this clonotype. For the CDR3, the DNA is TGCAGCGTTGTCGAGTCGGCAGCTAACTATGGCTACACCTTC. Translation gives CSVVESAANYGYTF. The rearrangement links TRBV29-1 to TRBJ1-2; D is undetermined. Per the germline V gene, CDR1 is SQVTM and CDR2 is ANQGSEA. V lost 4 bases and J 0 bases, leaving 12 bases between the germline ends. This CDR3 is 14 amino acids long. Together with reference TRBV29-1 and TRBJ1-2, the CDR3 gives the full variable domain: SAVISQKPSRDICQRGTSLTIQCQVDSQVTMMFWYRQQPGQSLTLIATANQGSEATYESGFVIDKFPISRPNLTFSTLTVSNMSPEDSSIYLCSVVESAANYGYTFGSGTRLTVV.

The gene calls are TRBV24-1 and TRBJ2-1, with D possibly being TRBD1 (6 bases). V lost 0 bases and J lost 8, with 25 bases in between. This CDR3 region has 19 residues. Germline assignment: CDR1 KGHDR and CDR2 SFDVKD. The CDR3 coding sequence is TGTGCCACCAGTGATTTGAGGCGGGCGAGTAGAGGGGGATACCATGAGCAGTTCTTC. Its translation is CATSDLRRASRGGYHEQFF.

To note about this clonotype: This may be a read error: a much more frequent sequence differs by one nucleotide. This chain joins TRBV7-9 and TRBJ1-4, with D unresolved. V dropped 1 base and J dropped 8 bases, with 8 bases sitting between them. The CDR3 covers 13 residues. Germline lookup yields CDR1 SEHNR and CDR2 FQNEAQ (reference sequence). The CDR3 region is CASSLEVREKLFF. CDR3 sequence (DNA): TGTGCCAGCAGCTTAGAAGTAAGGGAAAAACTGTTTTTT.

This clonotype appeared many times. The chain joins TRBV19 to TRBJ2-3, with 10 nucleotides matching TRBD2. CDR1 and CDR2 from the germline V gene are LNHDA and SQIVND (reference sequence). Losses at the gene ends were 10 bases for V and 0 bases for J; bases not matched to a gene: 7. The CDR3 covers 15 residues. The CDR3 spells CATSLAGDSTDTQYF. The CDR3 DNA sequence: TGTGCCACGAGTCTAGCGGGAGATAGCACAGATACGCAGTATTTT.

Comments on this clonotype: Just one base apart from a much larger clone, this may be a read error. The chain couples TRBV29-1 to TRBJ1-5, with D possibly matching TRBD1 (6 bases). Trimming stripped 5 bases from V and 7 bases from J, with 15 bases between. Germline loops: CDR1 SQVTM, CDR2 ANQGSEA. This CDR3 comprises 13 residues. CDR3 region: CSVLTGLMQPQHF. The CDR3 DNA reads TGCAGCGTTCTGACAGGCCTAATGCAGCCCCAGCATTTT.

This clonotype appeared many times. The J gene is TRBJ2-1, the V gene TRBV6-2 or TRBV6-3, with D maybe TRBD1 (6 bases). The V and J ends lost 5 bases and 4 bases respectively, with 18 bases between them. The CDR3 consists of 16 residues. CDR1 MNHEY and CDR2 SVGEGT come from the germline V gene. CDR3: CASSVRGHFLYNEQFF. Here the CDR3 DNA reads TGTGCCAGCAGTGTTCGGGGACATTTCCTTTACAATGAGCAGTTCTTC.

The chain joins TRBV7-2 to TRBJ2-1; 12 bases line up with TRBD2. This CDR3 is built from 15 residues. The trim removed 7 bases at V and 5 bases at J, leaving 6 bases unmatched. Germline V gene sequence: CDR1 SGHTA, CDR2 FQGNSA. CDR3 in DNA: TGTGCCAGCACTCCTAGCGGGAGGGTTGACAATGAGCAGTTCTTC. Protein: CASTPSGRVDNEQFF.

This clonotype was observed many times. This chain links TRBV3-1 with TRBJ1-5; D gene uncertain. The CDR3 spans 20 residues. Trimming stripped 0 bases from V and 0 bases from J, with 21 bases between. The germline V gene encodes CDR1 LGHDT and CDR2 YNNKEL (reference sequence). In nucleotides, the CDR3 is TGTGCCAGCAGCCAAGACCCTATCGACTCACTGACGTTTAGCAATCAGCCCCAGCATTTT. Protein: CASSQDPIDSLTFSNQPQHF.

This clonotype was seen at least ten times. This chain links TRBV10-3 with TRBJ1-5, with 7 bases fitting TRBD1. With 4 bases clipped from V and 4 bases from J, the junction kept 7 bases outside the gene matches. Germline-derived CDR1 and CDR2 are ENHRY and SYGVKD. This CDR3 is 15 amino acids long. The CDR3 spells CAISGGTVGNQPQHF. CDR3 DNA sequence: TGTGCCATCAGTGGGGGGACAGTAGGAAATCAGCCCCAGCATTTT.

This chain connects TRBV19 to TRBJ2-5; a weak D match, TRBD1 (5 bases). Germline assignment: CDR1 LNHDA and CDR2 SQIVND (reference sequence). V was clipped by 7 bases and J by 2 bases, with 5 bases between them. The CDR3 sequence is 11 residues long. CDR3 region: CASKGQETQYF. The CDR3 bases are TGTGCCAGTAAGGGGCAAGAGACCCAGTACTTC.

This clonotype was seen repeatedly, ten times or more. V is TRBV24-1 and J is TRBJ1-5; D remains ambiguous. The CDR3 totals 15 residues. Germline CDR1 and CDR2: KGHDR and SFDVKD. V was shortened by 8 bases and J by 2 bases, with 15 bases between the two germline ends. The CDR3, as DNA: TGTGCCACCAACATGGTAAGGGAAGGCAATCAGCCCCAGCATTTT. As protein: CATNMVREGNQPQHF.

This clonotype has at least ten counts. The V gene is TRBV2, the J gene TRBJ2-5; D tentatively fits TRBD1 or TRBD2 (5 bases each). V shed 6 bases and J shed 7 bases, with 15 bases lying between them. Germline CDR1 is SNHLY and CDR2 is FYNNEI. CDR3 length: 13 amino acids. As DNA, the CDR3 is TGTGCCAGCAGGTCACAGGAAGGAGGGACCCAGTACTTC. Protein sequence: CASRSQEGGTQYF. Variable domain in full (rest from reference TRBV2 and TRBJ2-5): EPEVTQTPSHQVTQMGQEVILRCVPISNHLYFYWYRQILGQKVEFLVSFYNNEISEKSEIFDDQFSVERPDGSNFTLKIRSTKLEDSAMYFCASRSQEGGTQYFGPGTRLLVL.

This clonotype was recorded many times. The chain employs TRBV6-2 or TRBV6-3 and TRBJ1-2, with TRBD1 matching over 7 bases. The CDR3 extends over 14 amino acids. The J segment lost 6 bases and the V segment lost 6 bases, leaving 10 bases of the junction unmatched. CDR1 is MNHEY, CDR2 SVGEGT, per germline. The CDR3 bases are TGTGCCAGCAGGCGACAGGGAGACCCTAATGGCTACACCTTC. The encoded protein is CASRRQGDPNGYTF.

This clonotype was counted ten times or more. The chain employs TRBV27 and TRBJ1-5, with unresolved D. Germline V gene data show CDR1 as MNHEY and CDR2 as SMNVEV (reference sequence). The CDR3 length is 12 residues. Trimming took off 5 bases at V and 1 base at J, with 3 bases between the two ends. As DNA, the CDR3 is TGTGCCAGCAGTCAGAGCAATCAGCCCCAGCATTTT. This encodes CASSQSNQPQHF.

Ten or more counts support this clonotype. V is TRBV29-1 and J is TRBJ2-5; D is perhaps TRBD1 (6 bases). Germline V gene data show CDR1 as SQVTM and CDR2 as ANQGSEA. The CDR3 sequence is 13 residues long. Trimming left V 6 bases short and J 5 bases short, with 16 bases between. The CDR3 coding sequence is TGCAGCGTACCCGGACAGTTGCTGGAGACCCAGTACTTC. Its protein is CSVPGQLLETQYF.

A note on this clonotype: This is likely a read error, given that the CDR3 carries no conserved phenylalanine or tryptophan at its end. The chain carries TRBV29-1 and TRBJ1-2; 8 bases are shared with TRBD1. The V segment lost 7 bases and the J segment 6 bases; nucleotides outside the gene matches: 7. The CDR3 is 12 amino acids. Germline-derived CDR1 and CDR2 are SQVTM and ANQGSEA. CDR3 DNA sequence: TGCAGCGCCCTGGACAGGGACCATGGCTACACCCTC. Amino acid sequence: CSALDRDHGYTL.